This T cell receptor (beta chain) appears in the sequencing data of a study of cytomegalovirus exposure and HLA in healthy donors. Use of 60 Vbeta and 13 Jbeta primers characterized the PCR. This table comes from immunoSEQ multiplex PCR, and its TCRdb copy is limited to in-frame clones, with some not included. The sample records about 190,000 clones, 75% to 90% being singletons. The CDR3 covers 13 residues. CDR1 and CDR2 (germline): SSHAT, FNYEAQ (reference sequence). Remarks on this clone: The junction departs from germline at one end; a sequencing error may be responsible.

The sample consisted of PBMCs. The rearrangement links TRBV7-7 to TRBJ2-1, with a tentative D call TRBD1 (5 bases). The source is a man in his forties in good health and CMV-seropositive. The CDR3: CASSSDTNNEQFF. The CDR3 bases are TGTGCTAGCAGCTCGGACACGAACAATGAGCAGTTCTTC.